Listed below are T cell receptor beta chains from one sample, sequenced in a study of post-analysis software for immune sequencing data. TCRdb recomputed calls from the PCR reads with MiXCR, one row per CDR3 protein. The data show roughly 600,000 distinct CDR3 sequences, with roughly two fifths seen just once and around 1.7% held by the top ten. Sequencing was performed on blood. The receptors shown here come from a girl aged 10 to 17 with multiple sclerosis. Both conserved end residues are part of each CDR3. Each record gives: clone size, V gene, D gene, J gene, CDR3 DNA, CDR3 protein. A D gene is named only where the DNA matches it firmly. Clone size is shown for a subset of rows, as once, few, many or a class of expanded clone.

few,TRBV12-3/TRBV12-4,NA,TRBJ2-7,TGTGCCAGCAGTTTAGTTCCCGCGGGGGAGCAGTACTTC,CASSLVPAGEQYF
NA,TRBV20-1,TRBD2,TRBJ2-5,TGCAGTGCTAGTCTCCCGGGACTAGCGGGCCAAGAGACCCAGTACTTC,CSASLPGLAGQETQYF
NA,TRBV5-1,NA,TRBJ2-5,TGCGCCAGCAGCCCTCAGGGTCGGCGAGAGACCCAGTACTTC,CASSPQGRRETQYF
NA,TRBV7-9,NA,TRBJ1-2,TGTGCCAGCAGCTTGTCCTCGGCGGGCTACACCTTC,CASSLSSAGYTF
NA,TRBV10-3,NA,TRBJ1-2,TGTGCCATCAGTGAGGACCCTAACTATGGCTACACCTTC,CAISEDPNYGYTF
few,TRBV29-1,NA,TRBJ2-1,TGCAGCGTCGAACTAGCCCCCTACAATGAGCAGTTCTTC,CSVELAPYNEQFF
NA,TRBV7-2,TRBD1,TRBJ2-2,TGTGCCAGCAGGACGACCGGGACAGGGATCACCGGGGAGCTGTTTTTT,CASRTTGTGITGELFF
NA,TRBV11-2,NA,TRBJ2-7,TGTGCCAGCAGCTCCTTAGTCGGATACTACGAGCAGTACTTC,CASSSLVGYYEQYF
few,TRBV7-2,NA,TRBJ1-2,TGTGCCAGCAGCTTAGCGCGACTGGATGGCTACACCTTC,CASSLARLDGYTF
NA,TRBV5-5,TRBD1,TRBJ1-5,TGTGCCAGCAGCTCCCGGACAGGGAGGGATCAGCCCCAGCATTTT,CASSSRTGRDQPQHF
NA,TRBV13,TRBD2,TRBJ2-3,TGTGCCAGCAGTGCGAGCGGGGTGAGCACAGATACGCAGTATTTT,CASSASGVSTDTQYF
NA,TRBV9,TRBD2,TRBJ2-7,TGTGCCAGCAGCGGGGGGACTAGCGCTTACGAGCAGTACTTC,CASSGGTSAYEQYF
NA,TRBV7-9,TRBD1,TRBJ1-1,TGTGCCAGCAGCACTTCAAACCCGGGACAGGGGGCAAGAGTGAACACTGAAGCTTTCTTT,CASSTSNPGQGARVNTEAFF
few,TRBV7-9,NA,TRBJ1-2,TGTGCCAGCAGCTTAGGGGGAAGGGAATCTGATGGCTACACCTTC,CASSLGGRESDGYTF
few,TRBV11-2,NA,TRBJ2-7,TGTGCCAGCAGCTTTCCCGGCATGACAGGGACTTACGGCTACGAGCAGTACTTC,CASSFPGMTGTYGYEQYF
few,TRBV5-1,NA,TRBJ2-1,TGCGCCAGCAGCTACCCAGGGGGGGACCCTACAAATGAGCAGTTCTTC,CASSYPGGDPTNEQFF
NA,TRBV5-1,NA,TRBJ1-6,TGCGCCAGCAGACACACGGGACACCCAAATTCACCCCTCCACTTT,CASRHTGHPNSPLHF
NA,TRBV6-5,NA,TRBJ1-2,TGTGCCAGCAGTTACTCGACCTCCGAAGACTACACCTTC,CASSYSTSEDYTF
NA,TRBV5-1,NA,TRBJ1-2,TGCGCCAGCAGCTTGGAGGGCAACTTAAATGGCTACACCTTC,CASSLEGNLNGYTF
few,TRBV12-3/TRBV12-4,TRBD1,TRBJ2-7,TGTGCCACCTCCGGGACAGGGTTTAACGAGCAGTACTTC,CATSGTGFNEQYF
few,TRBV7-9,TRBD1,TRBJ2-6,TGTGCCAGCAGCGGACAGGGCATCGGGGCCAACGTCCTGACTTTC,CASSGQGIGANVLTF
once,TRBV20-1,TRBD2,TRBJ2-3,TGCAGTGCTAGAGACCCACTAGCGGGAGGATTCACAGATACGCAGTATTTT,CSARDPLAGGFTDTQYF